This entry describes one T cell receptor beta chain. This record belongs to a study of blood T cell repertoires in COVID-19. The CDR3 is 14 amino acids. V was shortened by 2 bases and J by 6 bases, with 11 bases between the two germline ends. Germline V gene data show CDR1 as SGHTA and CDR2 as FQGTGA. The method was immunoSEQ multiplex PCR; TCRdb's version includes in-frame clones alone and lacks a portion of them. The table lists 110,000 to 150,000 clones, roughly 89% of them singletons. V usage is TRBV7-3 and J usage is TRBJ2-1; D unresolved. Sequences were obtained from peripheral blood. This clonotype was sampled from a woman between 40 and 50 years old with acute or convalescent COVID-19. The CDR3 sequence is CASSLDPLGNEQFF. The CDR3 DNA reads TGTGCCAGCAGCTTAGATCCCCTAGGCAATGAGCAGTTCTTC.